This TCR beta chain was identified in a study of T-cell reconstitution after alpha-beta-depleted transplantation in children. Preparation of the TCRbeta library was carried out with unique molecular identifiers. In TCRdb, the PCR reads were re-called with MiXCR into one record per CDR3 protein. The sample has some 600,000 distinct CDR3 sequences; roughly 17% are singletons. The source material was PBMCs from the stem cell graft donor, sampled from the stem cell graft. The clonotype was recovered from a human donor who donated a stem cell graft to a child with acute myeloid leukemia.

This chain's CDR3 is CATYGPGVGSGELFF. The DNA for the CDR3 is TGTGCCACCTATGGGCCGGGTGTAGGATCTGGGGAGCTGTTTTTT. The rearrangement links TRBV24-1 to TRBJ2-2; D is unclear. The length of the CDR3 is 15 residues. V shed 9 bases and J shed 8 bases, with 21 bases lying between them. Germline lookup yields CDR1 KGHDR and CDR2 SFDVKD.